Following are 5 T cell receptor beta chains from one sample sequenced in a study of T cell responses to AZD1222 COVID-19 vaccine. Data came from immunoSEQ multiplex PCR; TCRdb stores just in-frame clones and leaves some out. The repertoire holds approximately 180,000 clones, with more than 80% as singletons. The material sequenced was peripheral blood, taken on day 0 of AZD1222 vaccination. The receptors were gathered from an adult in good health.

The CDR3 bases are TGTGCCAGCAGCTTAGCGGTGGGACTGAACACTGAAGCTTTCTTT. This codes for CASSLAVGLNTEAFF. The chain links TRBV7-2 to TRBJ1-1, with D possibly TRBD1 on 5 matching bases. From germline, CDR1 is SGHTA and CDR2 FQGNSA. The CDR3 length is 15 residues. Trimming stripped 0 bases from V and 0 bases from J, with 8 bases between.

The gene calls are TRBV19 and TRBJ1-5, with 8 positions matching TRBD1. J gave up 7 bases and V 3 bases, and 5 bases lay outside the gene matches. The length of the CDR3 is 14 residues. CDR1 and CDR2 (germline): LNHDA, SQIVND (reference sequence). The CDR3 bases are TGTGCCAGTAGTATGCAGGGGGCTCGACAGCCCCAGCATTTT. It specifies CASSMQGARQPQHF.

The gene calls are TRBV20-1 and TRBJ2-2, with D perhaps TRBD2 (6 bases). Germline CDR1 is DFQATT and CDR2 is SNEGSKA (reference sequence). The CDR3 totals 10 residues. CDR3: CGCGERELFF. In DNA, the CDR3 is TGCGGGTGCGGGGAGAGGGAGCTGTTTTTT.

The chain combines TRBV19 with TRBJ1-1, with TRBD1 as a possible D gene (5 bases). The CDR3 consists of 14 residues. V gave up 9 bases and J gave up 3 bases, with 17 bases separating them. In germline, CDR1 is LNHDA, CDR2 SQIVND (reference sequence). The chain's CDR3 is CASLRGVGDTEAFF. The CDR3 DNA reads as TGTGCCAGCCTCCGGGGGGTGGGGGACACTGAAGCTTTCTTT. The variable domain in full, completed from reference TRBV19 and TRBJ1-1, reads DGGITQSPKYLFRKEGQNVTLSCEQNLNHDAMYWYRQDPGQGLRLIYYSQIVNDFQKGDIAEGYSVSREKKESFPLTVTSAQKNPTAFYLCASLRGVGDTEAFFGQGTRLTVV.

Notes on this clone: The identical CDR3 is also encoded by other nucleotide sequences in the sample. The chain recombines TRBV7-9 with TRBJ1-2; tentative D call: TRBD1 (5 bases). The CDR3 is made up of 16 amino acids. V was trimmed by 5 bases and J by 0 bases, leaving 16 bases between them. CDR1 and CDR2 from the germline V gene are SEHNR and FQNEAQ (reference sequence). CDR3 region: CASSRRGGLANYGYTF. In DNA, the CDR3 is TGTGCCAGCAGCCGAAGGGGAGGGTTAGCTAACTATGGCTACACCTTC.